Below are 3 T cell receptor beta chains sequenced from a single sample in a study of blood T cell repertoires in COVID-19. Sequencing used immunoSEQ multiplex PCR; TCRdb keeps in-frame clones, though not all of them. The table lists a few hundred thousand clones, 85% to 90% of them singletons. Sequences were obtained from PBMCs or T cells enriched from blood (not recorded which). These TCRs come from a woman between 55 and 75 years old who had recovered from COVID-19.

This chain connects TRBV5-1 to TRBJ1-4; 7 nucleotides align to TRBD1. V lost 0 bases, J lost 8 bases, and 10 bases stayed unmatched. Germline CDR1 is SGHRS and CDR2 is YFSETQ. The CDR3 length is 16 residues. The CDR3 protein is CASSLGIQGKGEKLFF. DNA for the CDR3: TGCGCCAGCAGCTTGGGGATACAGGGGAAAGGCGAAAAACTGTTTTTT.

The V gene is TRBV4-1, the J gene TRBJ1-1, with 7 nucleotides matching TRBD1. J was trimmed by 6 bases and V by 1 base; bases with no gene match: 11. The CDR3 is 16 residues long. CDR1 and CDR2 (germline): MGHRA, YSYEKL. The CDR3 region is CASSQGVQGGFPEAFF. Written as DNA, the CDR3 is TGCGCCAGCAGCCAAGGGGTTCAGGGGGGTTTCCCTGAAGCTTTCTTT.

CDR3 in amino acids: CASSLGQGTNSPLHF. The CDR3 region has the DNA TGTGCCAGCAGCCTTGGACAGGGTACTAATTCACCCCTCCACTTT. This rearrangement joins TRBV11-3 to TRBJ1-6; 8 bases align to TRBD1. V gave up 5 bases and J gave up 6 bases; unmatched junction bases: 6. There are 15 residues in the CDR3. Germline values: CDR1 SGHNT, CDR2 YENEEA.